This TCR beta chain was observed in a study of shared clonotypes between healthy human individuals. This CDR3 comprises 14 residues. Germline-derived CDR1 and CDR2 are SGHTA and FQGNSA. Trimming stripped 0 bases from V and 3 bases from J, with 9 bases between. The table came from immunoSEQ multiplex PCR; TCRdb's copy has only in-frame clones and leaves some out. Of 2 million to 2.5 million clones in the sample, nearly 97% were seen once. To note about this clone: The antigen is undetermined. In the same sample, other DNA sequences code for this CDR3.

General study findings and limits: Non-shared clonotypes showed lower generation probabilities than clonotypes common to all four donors.

The genes are TRBV7-2 and TRBJ2-7; D is perhaps TRBD1 or TRBD2 (5 bases each). The sequenced sample was naive CD4+ T cells sorted from blood. Subset here: CD45RA+ positively selected. This clonotype was obtained from a man aged 18 to 35 in good health. CDR3 protein: CASSLASGGYEQYF. The CDR3 DNA follows: TGTGCCAGCAGCTTAGCGTCTGGGGGCTACGAGCAGTACTTC.